One T cell receptor beta chain is described in this entry. UMI-tagged 5'RACE template switching yielded the TCR beta cDNA. Reprocessing the 5' RACE reads, TCRdb reports a single entry for every CDR3 protein and omits DNA. Its clone listing holds some 450,000 distinct CDR3 sequences. The sample comes from a study of T cells expressing NK-cell markers. About the research overall: Sorted CD3+CD56+NKG2C+, CD3+CD56+NKG2C- and CD3+CD56-NKG2C+ T-cell subsets were beta-chain profiled. The study sequenced eight donors, seven HCMV-seropositive and one seronegative.

The origin of this receptor is a woman aged 18 to 75 in good health. The material sequenced was blood T cells: a sorted CD56 or NKG2C T cell subset, CD4+ or CD8+ T cells, or bulk PBMC T cells (not recorded which).

CDR3 protein: CASSLLGPQAAGELFF. The V gene is TRBV5-5, the J gene TRBJ2-2; the D call of TRBD2 rests on TCRdb alone, since no DNA is present to check it. The germline V gene has CDR1 SGHKS and CDR2 YYEKEE (reference sequence). The CDR3 loop spans 16 amino acids.